A selection of T cell receptor beta chains follows, all from one sample in a study of blood T cell repertoires in COVID-19. Sequencing was performed with immunoSEQ multiplex PCR; in TCRdb, only in-frame clones are kept and a portion is missing. The sample shows 250,000 or so clones, 89% of them seen only once. The sample comprised peripheral blood. The receptors were sampled from a woman in her thirties or forties who had recovered from COVID-19. Each CDR3 is given with its conserved first and last residue. Fields, in order: J gene, clone size, V gene, D gene, CDR3 DNA, CDR3 protein. The D gene is left open where the match is weak. Only part of the rows carry a size: once, few, many, or a class if the clone is expanded.

TRBJ2-1 - TRBV28 - TGTGCCAGCAGTTTCGGACAGCACCTTATCTATGAGCAGTTCTTC CASSFGQHLIYEQFF
TRBJ2-2 - TRBV11-3 TRBD1 TGTGCCAGCATTGGGACAGGGGTCACCGGGGAGCTGTTTTTT CASIGTGVTGELFF
TRBJ1-2 - TRBV2 - TGTGCCAGCAGCGAACAGGGTGGGCCTGGCTACACCTTC CASSEQGGPGYTF
TRBJ1-3 - TRBV7-2 - TGTGCCAGCAGCCAGGGGCTAGGGCGCACCATATATTTT CASSQGLGRTIYF
TRBJ2-1 - TRBV7-9 - TGTGCCAGCAGCTGGAGTCGGGAGCCAAACAATGAGCAGTTCTTC CASSWSREPNNEQFF
TRBJ2-2 - TRBV4-2 - TGTGCCAGCAGCCCTCGGGCCGGGGAGCTGTTTTTT CASSPRAGELFF
TRBJ1-6 - TRBV19 TRBD1 TGTGCCAGTAGTATAGATGACAGGGGGCGATCACCCCTCCACTTT CASSIDDRGRSPLHF
TRBJ1-1 - TRBV19 - TGTGCCAGTAGACCACCGGGGTTCGACACTGAAGCTTTCTTT CASRPPGFDTEAFF
TRBJ1-4 - TRBV11-3 - TGTGCCAGCAGCTTAGATGGAGGCTGGGATGAAAAACTGTTTTTT CASSLDGGWDEKLFF
TRBJ1-1 once TRBV27 - TGTGCCAGCAGTTTTTCGAGTAACACTGAAGCTTTCTTT CASSFSSNTEAFF
TRBJ2-5 - TRBV27 TRBD2 TGTGCCAGCAGGCAACTAGCGGGAATACAAGAGACCCAGTACTTC CASRQLAGIQETQYF
TRBJ2-2 - TRBV18 - TGTGCCAGCTCACCAATACCCGGGGGAAACGCCGGGGAGCTGTTTTTT CASSPIPGGNAGELFF
TRBJ1-4 - TRBV30 TRBD1 TGTGCCTGGAGTTCCCCCACAGGGGTTACTAATGAAAAACTGTTTTTT CAWSSPTGVTNEKLFF
TRBJ1-6 - TRBV28 - TGTGCCAGCAGGCCACCGGGGTTTATTTCACCCCTCCACTTT CASRPPGFISPLHF
TRBJ2-1 - TRBV6-5 TRBD2 TGTGCCAGCAGTTACTCAGCGGGAGTTTTAGGGAATGAGCAGTTCTTC CASSYSAGVLGNEQFF
TRBJ2-6 once TRBV2 - TGTGCCAGGGCAGGGGTTAGCTCTGGGGCCAACGTCCTGACTTTC CARAGVSSGANVLTF
TRBJ1-1 - TRBV6-5 TRBD1 TGTGCCAGCAGTCGACAGGGATTTGGGGACACTGAAGCTTTCTTT CASSRQGFGDTEAFF
TRBJ1-2 - TRBV28 - TGTGCCAGCAGTTCACGGACAGAGTATGGCTACACCTTC CASSSRTEYGYTF
TRBJ1-1 once TRBV6-5 - TGTGCCAGCAGGCACCCTCAGGGAAATGTTGAAGCTTTCTTT CASRHPQGNVEAFF
TRBJ1-1 - TRBV5-1 - TGCGCCAGCAGCCGATTCGACAGTACTGAAGCTTTCTTT CASSRFDSTEAFF
TRBJ2-5 - TRBV7-9 - TGTGCCAGCAGCTTAGGAGGGAGGGAGACCCAGTACTTC CASSLGGRETQYF
TRBJ2-5 once TRBV9 - TGTGCCAGCAGCCCTGAGGTAGCGGTGGAGACCCAGTACTTC CASSPEVAVETQYF
TRBJ1-1 - TRBV6-2/TRBV6-3 - TGTGCCAGCAGTTACGGGGGGTTTGGAGGAGCTTTCTTT CASSYGGFGGAFF
TRBJ1-2 once TRBV28 - TGTGCCAGCAGTTTTCCCAACTTCGGGGGAAACTATGGCTACACCTTC CASSFPNFGGNYGYTF
TRBJ2-2 - TRBV2 TRBD1 TGTGCCAGCAGTCTACAGGGACAGGGGACCGGGGAGCTGTTTTTT CASSLQGQGTGELFF
TRBJ1-5 - TRBV27 - TGTGCCAGCACCGTCCCCCCCGCGTGGGGCAATAGCAATCAGCCCCAGCATTTT CASTVPPAWGNSNQPQHF
TRBJ2-7 - TRBV5-4 - TGTGCCAGCAATCGGGAATCCTCCTACGAGCAGTACTTC CASNRESSYEQYF
TRBJ1-2 once TRBV28 TRBD1 TGTGCCAGCAGTTGGGGACAGGGGGGCTACACCTTC CASSWGQGGYTF
TRBJ2-3 - TRBV5-4 TRBD2 TGTGCCAGCAGCTTCGGGGAGACTAGCGGCGGAGATACGCAGTATTTT CASSFGETSGGDTQYF
TRBJ1-1 - TRBV5-6 - TGTGCCAGCAGCTTGGCGGGGGGCAACACTGAAGCTTTCTTT CASSLAGGNTEAFF
TRBJ2-3 - TRBV6-5 - TGTGCCAGCAGCTCGACTAGGAGCAGCACAGATACGCAGTATTTT CASSSTRSSTDTQYF
TRBJ2-7 - TRBV30 - TGTGCCTTTAGACAAGAGAATGACGAGCAGTACTTC CAFRQENDEQYF
TRBJ1-5 - TRBV4-1 - TGCGCCAGCAGCCAAGTCGTCAGGGGAAATCAGCCCCAGCATTTT CASSQVVRGNQPQHF
TRBJ2-2 - TRBV29-1 TRBD2 TGCAGCGTTTGTACTAGCGGGAGGGCCCGGGAGCTGTTTTTT CSVCTSGRARELFF
TRBJ1-2 - TRBV30 - TGTGCCTGGAGTGTTCTCCGACTCGGCTATGGCTACACCTTC CAWSVLRLGYGYTF
TRBJ1-6 - TRBV6-6 TRBD1 TGTGCCAGCAGTAGGACAGGGCGGGATTCACCCCTCCACTTT CASSRTGRDSPLHF
TRBJ2-7 - TRBV18 - TGTGCCAGCTCACCTGTTCAGGGTCTGAGCTCCTACGAGCAGTACTTC CASSPVQGLSSYEQYF
TRBJ1-4 - TRBV28 TRBD1 TGTGCCAGCAGTTCGACAGGGTTGGATGAAAAACTGTTTTTT CASSSTGLDEKLFF
TRBJ2-7 - TRBV24-1 - TGTGCCACCAGGTCAACTAGGGGGGAGCAGTACTTC CATRSTRGEQYF
TRBJ2-7 - TRBV28 - TGTGCCAGCAGTTTATTGCGGTTTCACGGGATCTACGAGCAGTACTTC CASSLLRFHGIYEQYF
TRBJ2-7 - TRBV7-6 - TGTGCCAGCAGCTTAGTGGGGGGATCGGCTAGCGAGCAGTACTTC CASSLVGGSASEQYF